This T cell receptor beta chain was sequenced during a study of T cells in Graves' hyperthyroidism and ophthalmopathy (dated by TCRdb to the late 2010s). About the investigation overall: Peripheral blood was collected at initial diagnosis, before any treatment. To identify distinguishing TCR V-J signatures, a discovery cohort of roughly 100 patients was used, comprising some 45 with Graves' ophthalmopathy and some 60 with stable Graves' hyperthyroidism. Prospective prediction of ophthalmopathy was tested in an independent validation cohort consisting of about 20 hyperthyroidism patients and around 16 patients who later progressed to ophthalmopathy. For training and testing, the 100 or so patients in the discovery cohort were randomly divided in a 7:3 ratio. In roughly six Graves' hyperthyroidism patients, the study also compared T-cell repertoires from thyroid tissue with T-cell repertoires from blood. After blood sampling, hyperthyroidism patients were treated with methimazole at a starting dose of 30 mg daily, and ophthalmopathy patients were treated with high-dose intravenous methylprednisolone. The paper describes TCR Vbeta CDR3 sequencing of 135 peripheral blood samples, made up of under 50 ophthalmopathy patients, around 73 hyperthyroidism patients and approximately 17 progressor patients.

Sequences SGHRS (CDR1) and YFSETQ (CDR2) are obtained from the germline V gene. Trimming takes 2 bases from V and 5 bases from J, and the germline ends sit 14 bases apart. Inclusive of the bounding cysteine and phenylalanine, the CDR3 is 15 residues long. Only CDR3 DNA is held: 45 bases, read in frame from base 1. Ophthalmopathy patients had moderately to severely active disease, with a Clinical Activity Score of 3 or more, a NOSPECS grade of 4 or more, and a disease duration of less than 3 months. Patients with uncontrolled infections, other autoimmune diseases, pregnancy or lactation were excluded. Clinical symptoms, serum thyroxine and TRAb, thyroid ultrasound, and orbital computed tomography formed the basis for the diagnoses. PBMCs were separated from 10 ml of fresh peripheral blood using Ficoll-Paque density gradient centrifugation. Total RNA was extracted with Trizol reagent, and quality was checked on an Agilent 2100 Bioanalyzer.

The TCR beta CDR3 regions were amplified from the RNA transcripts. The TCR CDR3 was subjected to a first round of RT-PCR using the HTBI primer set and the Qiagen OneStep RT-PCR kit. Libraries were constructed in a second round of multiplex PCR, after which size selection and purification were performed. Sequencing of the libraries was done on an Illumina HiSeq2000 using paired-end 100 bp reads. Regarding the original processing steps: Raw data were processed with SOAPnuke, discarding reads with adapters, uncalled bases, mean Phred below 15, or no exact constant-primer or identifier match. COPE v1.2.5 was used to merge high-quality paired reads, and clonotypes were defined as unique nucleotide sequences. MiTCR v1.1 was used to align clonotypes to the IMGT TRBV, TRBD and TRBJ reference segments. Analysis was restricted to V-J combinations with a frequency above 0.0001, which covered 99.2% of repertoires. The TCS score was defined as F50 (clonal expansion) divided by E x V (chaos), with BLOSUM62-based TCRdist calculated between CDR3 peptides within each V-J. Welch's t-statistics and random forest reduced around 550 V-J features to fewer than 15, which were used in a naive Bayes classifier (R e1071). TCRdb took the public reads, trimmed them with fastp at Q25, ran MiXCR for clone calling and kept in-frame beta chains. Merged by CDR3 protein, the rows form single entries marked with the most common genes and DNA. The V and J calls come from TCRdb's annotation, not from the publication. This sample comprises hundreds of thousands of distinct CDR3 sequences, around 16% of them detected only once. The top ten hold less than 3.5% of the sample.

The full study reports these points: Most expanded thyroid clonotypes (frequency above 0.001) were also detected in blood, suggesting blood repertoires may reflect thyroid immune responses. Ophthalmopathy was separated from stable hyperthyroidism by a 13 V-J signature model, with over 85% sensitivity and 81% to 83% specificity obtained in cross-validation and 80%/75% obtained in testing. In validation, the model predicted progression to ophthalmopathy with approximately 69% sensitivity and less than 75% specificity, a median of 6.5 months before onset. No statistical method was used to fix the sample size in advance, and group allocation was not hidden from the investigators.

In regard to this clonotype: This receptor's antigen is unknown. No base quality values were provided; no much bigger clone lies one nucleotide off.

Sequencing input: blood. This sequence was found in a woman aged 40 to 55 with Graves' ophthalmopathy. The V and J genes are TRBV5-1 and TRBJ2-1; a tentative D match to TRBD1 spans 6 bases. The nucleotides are TGCGCCAGCAGCTTCTGGTACGCAGGGGACAATGAGCAGTTCTTC. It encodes CASSFWYAGDNEQFF.